This T cell receptor (beta chain) emerged from a study of cytomegalovirus exposure and HLA in healthy donors. Findings and caveats of the study: Analyzed later, association rates of TCRs varied across HLA loci, with DRB1 most and HLA-C fewest.

A note on this clone: The antigen remains unidentified.

The J segment lost 4 bases and the V segment lost 4 bases, leaving 2 bases of the junction unmatched. CDR1 is LNHDA, CDR2 SQIVND, per germline (reference sequence). The CDR3 extends over 14 amino acids. Amplification used 60 Vbeta primers and 13 Jbeta primers. Profiled with immunoSEQ multiplex PCR; TCRdb holds only in-frame clones, not every one. The repertoire has around 120,000 clones, around 82% of them found once; the top ten carry around 11%. The sequenced material came from PBMCs. This chain uses TRBV19 with TRBJ2-3; 10 nucleotides match TRBD1. The receptor's source is a male donor in good health and CMV-seropositive. This CDR3 reads CASSKDRGADTQYF. The CDR3 nucleotides read TGTGCCAGTAGTAAGGACAGGGGGGCAGATACGCAGTATTTT. The entire variable domain, with the rest obtained from reference TRBV19 and TRBJ2-3, is as follows: DGGITQSPKYLFRKEGQNVTLSCEQNLNHDAMYWYRQDPGQGLRLIYYSQIVNDFQKGDIAEGYSVSREKKESFPLTVTSAQKNPTAFYLCASSKDRGADTQYFGPGTRLTVL.